This T cell receptor (beta chain) was recorded in a study of molecular identifiers for immune sequencing clone quantification (dated by TCRdb to 2016 to 2019). Describing the broader study: For a replicate experiment, RNA from roughly 20,000 or 100,000 naive CD8 T cells was divided into five aliquots, and four of the five aliquots were sequenced. CD8 T cells were used in a methods study to benchmark molecular-identifier clustering-based TCR repertoire sequencing (MIDCIRS) and TCR RNA copy counting. Paper-wide results and their limitations: The naive libraries included spiked-in Jurkat TCR RNA (10 copies' worth), and this Jurkat TCR RNA is not part of the donor repertoire. Even against a background of 750,000 to 1,000,000 naive CD8 T cells, spiked-in Jurkat TCR RNA amounting to a single cell's worth was reported to be detectable. Modeling gave about 3.3 recovered TCR RNA copies per cell versus around 10 by digital PCR, implying approximately 30% capture efficiency. Highly expanded clone sizes could be underestimated if identical TCR molecules share a barcode. When barcode sub-clustering was omitted, TCR diversity was inflated by chimeric consensus sequences, with chimeras reaching as high as 47%. In CMV-specific effector cells, clones with more than 20 RNA copies contained over 99% of molecules, whereas in naive cells such clones contained under 1% of molecules.

Naive CD8 T cell libraries were made from about 20,000 to 1,000,000 sorted cells using 10%, 30% or 50% of purified RNA. Naive CD8 T cells, defined as CD8+CD4-CCR7+CD45RA+, were FACS-sorted into RLT Plus buffer on a BD FACSAria II. Detection sensitivity was tested by spiking Jurkat RNA equal to some 10 TCR copies' worth into samples containing roughly 19,000-1,100,000 naive CD8 T cells. Enrichment of CD8 T cells was done with RosetteSep CD8+ T Cell Enrichment Cocktail plus Ficoll-Paque, and ACK red cell lysis came afterward. Library preparation used PCR. The instrument was a NextSeq 500. Bulk TCR libraries were prepared as previously described, using TCR primers listed in Table S5. The Qiagen AllPrep DNA/RNA kit was used to purify total RNA. Before analysis, reads from multiple sequencing runs of the same library were pooled. The authors processed their data as follows. Reads were retained only if an exact TCR constant sequence was present, and the retained reads were trimmed to 150 nt and grouped according to their 12-nt molecular barcodes. Reads within each barcode group were sub-clustered using a 15% Levenshtein threshold, and quality-weighted consensus sequences were constructed for each RNA molecule. Non-functional sequences were filtered out, along with any lower-count sequence sitting one edit away from another sequence. On the basis of fitting two negative binomial distributions, barcode sub-clusters with fewer than 20% of the maximum read count were discarded. In TCRdb, the public reads were trimmed at Q25 with fastp and aligned with MiXCR, with productive beta chains retained. For every CDR3 protein sequence, its rows merge into one entry that carries the most common genes and DNA. V and J calls and clone size were set by TCRdb, not the authors. This sample lists approximately 680,000 distinct CDR3 sequences; around 25% were detected once. The ten largest clonotypes hold about 0.78% of the sample.

Deletion took 1 base off V and 6 bases off J, with a span of 7 bases between the germline ends. The cysteine opens and the phenylalanine closes a CDR3 of 13 amino acids. The DNA shown is the 39-base CDR3, in frame from base 1. For CDR1 and CDR2, the germline V gene (reference sequence) lists SEHNR and FQNEAQ. This clonotype appeared a few times. Its antigen target is currently unknown. Base qualities are not recorded, but no much larger clone differs from it by a single base. The material sequenced was naive CD8+ T cells from blood, with Jurkat cell RNA spiked in. The sample's cell subset or site label is to be understood as: FACS-sorted CD8+CD4-CCR7+CD45RA+ naive T cells. The clonotype was recovered from a human donor in good health. Some libraries in this study had Jurkat cell RNA spiked in. The chain joins TRBV7-9 to TRBJ2-1; TRBD2 is possibly the D segment (5 matching bases). The DNA sequence is as follows: TGTGCCAGCAGCTTAGTTACTAGCAATGAGCAGTTCTTC. Translated, it reads CASSLVTSNEQFF.